The 22 T cell receptor beta chains below come from one sample, sequenced in a study of neoadjuvant anti-PD-1 for oral cavity cancer. Time point denoted: after neoadjuvant nivolumab, at surgical resection. The assay was immunoSEQ multiplex PCR, and TCRdb's table has in-frame clones only and misses some. This sample has fewer than 11,000 clones, with under 75% found just once. The material sequenced was tumor tissue, taken after nivolumab (anti-PD-1) treatment. The receptors were sampled from a person aged 40 to 85 with oral cavity squamous cell carcinoma.

This clone was observed a single time. V and J are TRBV7-8 and TRBJ2-7, with 9 bases lining up with TRBD1. Looked up from germline, CDR1 is SGHVS and CDR2 is FQNEAQ. This CDR3 is 17 amino acids long. Germline trimming cut 5 bases from V and 3 bases from J; bases unmatched to any gene: 14. The CDR3 region is CASSPLGRDRAFYEQYF. The CDR3 DNA sequence: TGTGCCAGCAGCCCCCTGGGCCGGGACAGGGCCTTCTACGAGCAGTACTTC.

V is TRBV19 and J is TRBJ1-3; D might be TRBD1 (6 bases). The CDR3 has 14 residues. The V end was cut by 8 bases, the J end by 4 bases, with 15 bases between. The germline CDR1 and CDR2 sequences are LNHDA and SQIVND (reference sequence). The CDR3 sequence: CASSQGPAGNTIYF. The CDR3 region has the DNA TGTGCCAGTTCTCAGGGGCCGGCCGGAAACACCATATATTTT.

The rearrangement links TRBV5-1 to TRBJ1-4; 10 bases are a match to TRBD1. Unmatched junction bases numbered 5, after V lost 2 bases and J lost 4 bases. The CDR3 runs to 16 residues. Per germline, CDR1 SGHRS and CDR2 YFSETQ. Here the CDR3 reads CASSFGTGVVNEKLFF. The CDR3 DNA is TGCGCCAGCAGCTTCGGGACAGGGGTGGTTAATGAAAAACTGTTTTTT. Full variable domain (missing parts from reference TRBV5-1 and TRBJ1-4): KAGVTQTPRYLIKTRGQQVTLSCSPISGHRSVSWYQQTPGQGLQFLFEYFSETQRNKGNFPGRFSGRQFSNSRSEMNVSTLELGDSALYLCASSFGTGVVNEKLFFGSGTQLSVL.

The chain employs TRBV10-3 and TRBJ2-3, with 11 bases matching TRBD2. V shed 6 bases and J 6 bases; nucleotides not matched to a gene: 11. Germline CDR1 is ENHRY and CDR2 is SYGVKD. The CDR3 has 16 amino acids. CDR3 nucleotides: TGTGCCATCAGGGGACTACTAGCGGGGGCACGTGATACGCAGTATTTT. Protein product: CAIRGLLAGARDTQYF.

This chain connects TRBV29-1 to TRBJ2-3, with TRBD2 as a possible D gene (6 bases). Germline V lookup: CDR1 SQVTM, CDR2 ANQGSEA. The CDR3 spans 12 residues. Trimming left V 6 bases short and J 4 bases short, with 11 bases between. In nucleotides, the CDR3 is TGCAGCGTGGGAGCGGGTGCAGATACGCAGTATTTT. This codes for CSVGAGADTQYF.

The chain employs TRBV15 and TRBJ2-3; TRBD2 matches at 12 bases. Germline assignment: CDR1 LNHNV and CDR2 YYDKDF (reference sequence). This CDR3 is 20 amino acids long. J lost 4 bases, V lost 5 bases, and 19 bases had no gene match. The CDR3 DNA sequence: TGTGCCACCAGCCCAAGACTAGCGGGAGTCCCAACATTCCCCCCAGATACGCAGTATTTT. Translation gives CATSPRLAGVPTFPPDTQYF.

The chain employs TRBV28 and TRBJ2-6, with D possibly being TRBD1 (5 bases). The germline V gene has CDR1 MDHEN and CDR2 SYDVKM. V lost 6 bases, J lost 0 bases, and 27 bases lay in between. The CDR3 length is 21 residues. The CDR3 reads CASRLRQIWGVGSSGANVLTF. CDR3 in DNA: TGTGCCAGCAGACTGAGACAGATATGGGGTGTTGGAAGCTCTGGGGCCAACGTCCTGACTTTC.

This chain connects TRBV2 to TRBJ1-1; 7 positions agree with TRBD1. The CDR3 is 15 amino acids. With 9 bases clipped from V and 6 bases from J, the junction kept 16 bases outside the gene matches. Germline lookup yields CDR1 SNHLY and CDR2 FYNNEI. The CDR3 region has the DNA TGTGCCAGTCCTATGGGGGAAGGGGGCGAGGCTGAAGCTTTCTTT. Residues: CASPMGEGGEAEAFF.

The chain couples TRBV6-1 to TRBJ1-4, with a possible D match to TRBD1 (6 bases). V gave up 3 bases and J gave up 5 bases, with 13 bases separating them. This CDR3 contains 15 residues. Germline-derived CDR1 and CDR2 are MNHNS and SASEGT. This chain's CDR3 is CASSELRGRNEKLFF. The CDR3, as DNA: TGTGCCAGCAGTGAGTTAAGGGGGAGGAATGAAAAACTGTTTTTT.

The rearrangement uses TRBV6-6 and TRBJ1-5; no clear D. V gave up 5 bases and J gave up 5 bases, with 13 bases separating them. The CDR3 is made up of 14 amino acids. Germline lookup yields CDR1 MNHNY and CDR2 SVGAGI (reference sequence). The CDR3 DNA follows: TGTGCCAGCAGTCCACCAGGTAGGGATCAGCCCCAGCATTTT. It yields the protein CASSPPGRDQPQHF.

This clone was observed a single time. The rearrangement links TRBV5-6 to TRBJ2-1; 10 nucleotides align to TRBD2. This CDR3 has 15 residues. The V segment lost 0 bases and the J segment 5 bases; nucleotides outside the gene matches: 2. The germline CDR1 and CDR2 sequences are SGHDT and YYEEEE. The CDR3 loop reads CASSLVLAGNNEQFF. The CDR3 region has the DNA TGTGCCAGCAGCTTGGTACTAGCGGGAAACAATGAGCAGTTCTTC.

The CDR3: CASSLARQETQYF. The CDR3 bases are TGTGCCAGCAGCTTAGCACGTCAAGAGACCCAGTACTTC. The chain couples TRBV7-2 to TRBJ2-5, with D hard to call. Germline V gene sequence: CDR1 SGHTA, CDR2 FQGNSA. The CDR3 covers 13 residues. V lost 0 bases and J lost 2, with 4 bases in between.

The genes are TRBV28 and TRBJ1-1; tentative D call: TRBD1 (5 bases). V dropped 10 bases and J dropped 1 base, with 22 bases sitting between them. The CDR3 sequence is 16 residues long. Germline loops: CDR1 MDHEN, CDR2 SYDVKM. The CDR3 sequence: CATTVRRSQGNTEAFF. CDR3 bases: TGTGCCACCACAGTCCGTCGCTCGCAGGGGAACACTGAAGCTTTCTTT.

This chain links TRBV19 with TRBJ1-1; the D gene is possibly TRBD1 (5 bases). The CDR3 consists of 15 residues. V was cut by 6 bases and J by 0 bases, with 14 bases left in between. CDR1 is LNHDA and CDR2 is SQIVND in the germline V gene (reference sequence). In nucleotides, the CDR3 is TGTGCCAGTAGATCCGACAGTCTGATGAACACTGAAGCTTTCTTT. Translating it yields CASRSDSLMNTEAFF.

This chain joins TRBV6-5 and TRBJ1-5; no clear D gene. CDR1 and CDR2 (germline): MNHEY, SVGAGI. The CDR3 sequence is 10 residues long. V was shortened by 8 bases and J by 9 bases, with 8 bases between the two germline ends. CDR3 bases: TGTGCCAGCGGCCTAGCGCCCCAGCATTTT. Its protein is CASGLAPQHF.

Only a few counts were recorded for this clone. V and J are TRBV14 and TRBJ1-6, with D unclear. The CDR3 sequence is 13 residues long. Trimming cost V 5 bases and J 9 bases, with 11 bases left between them. Germline assignment: CDR1 SGHDN and CDR2 FVKESK. The CDR3 is CASSEAPRSPLHF. In DNA form, the CDR3 reads TGTGCCAGCAGCGAAGCTCCGCGTTCACCCCTCCACTTT.

V usage is TRBV28 and J usage is TRBJ1-6; TRBD1 might be the D (5 bases). The V and J ends lost 7 bases and 10 bases respectively, with 17 bases between them. Per the germline V gene, CDR1 is MDHEN and CDR2 is SYDVKM. This CDR3 has 14 residues. CDR3 sequence reads: CASKVLNRLSPLHF. The DNA for the CDR3 is TGTGCCAGCAAGGTTTTGAACAGGTTGTCACCCCTCCACTTT.

This clone has only a few counts. This chain joins TRBV5-1 and TRBJ2-2; no firm D call. The V end was cut by 4 bases, the J end by 6 bases, with 10 bases between. Germline V gene lookup returns CDR1 SGHRS and CDR2 YFSETQ. This CDR3 comprises 13 residues. In DNA form, the CDR3 reads TGCGCCAGCAGCCCTCCGAGTCCCGGGGAGCTGTTTTTT. Its translation is CASSPPSPGELFF.

The CDR3 loop is CASTFLEGTGTNSPLHF. In nucleotides, the CDR3 is TGTGCCAGCACCTTTTTGGAAGGGACAGGGACTAATTCACCCCTCCACTTT. The genes are TRBV2 and TRBJ1-6; 9 positions match TRBD1. From germline, CDR1 is SNHLY and CDR2 FYNNEI. CDR3 length equals 17 residues. Unmatched junction bases numbered 13, after V lost 7 bases and J lost 6 bases.

This clone was seen a few times. The chain couples TRBV7-9 to TRBJ2-6; a possible D gene is TRBD1 (6 bases). Germline V gene lookup returns CDR1 SEHNR and CDR2 FQNEAQ (reference sequence). Trimming stripped 6 bases from V and 0 bases from J, with 9 bases between. The CDR3 has 15 residues. CDR3 loop: CASRLQGSGANVLTF. The CDR3 region has the DNA TGTGCCAGCAGACTACAGGGCTCTGGGGCCAACGTCCTGACTTTC. Complete variable domain (other parts from reference TRBV7-9 and TRBJ2-6): DTGVSQNPRHKITKRGQNVTFRCDPISEHNRLYWYRQTLGQGPEFLTYFQNEAQLEKSRLLSDRFSAERPKGSFSTLEIQRTEQGDSAMYLCASRLQGSGANVLTFGAGSRLTVL.

This chain joins TRBV18 and TRBJ2-3, with 9 positions matching TRBD2. Germline values: CDR1 KGHSH, CDR2 LQKENI. There are 15 residues in the CDR3. After removal of 3 bases from V and 4 bases from J, the junction contained 5 bases not matched to a gene. CDR3 in amino acids: CASSPNGGGADTQYF. The DNA for the CDR3 is TGTGCCAGCTCACCGAACGGCGGGGGGGCAGATACGCAGTATTTT.

This chain connects TRBV30 to TRBJ2-1, with 16 bases lining up with TRBD2. This CDR3 region has 16 residues. With V trimmed by 2 bases and J by 9 bases, 7 bases remained unmatched. Germline V CDR1 and CDR2: GTSNPN, SVGIG (reference sequence). The CDR3 DNA reads as TGTGCCTGGAGTCCGGGACTAGCGGGAGGGTACGGTGAGCAGTTCTTC. Protein: CAWSPGLAGGYGEQFF.